The rows below give T cell receptor beta chains drawn from one sample of a study of shared clonotypes between healthy human individuals. Assay used: immunoSEQ multiplex PCR; TCRdb lists only in-frame clones, some missing. The sample carries over 1.4 million clones, 95% to 97% recorded once. Input material: naive CD4+ T cells sorted from blood. The receptor source for this set is a man aged 30-40 years in good health. The CDR3 runs from the conserved cysteine through the conserved F or W. The order of the fields is V gene, clone size, J gene, CDR3 protein. Part of the rows lack a size; the others show once, few, many or a class for expanded clones.

>TRBV28|-|TRBJ1-4
CASSLRRQGAVRKLFF
>TRBV18|-|TRBJ1-1
CASSPLAGRVNTEAFF
>TRBV19|-|TRBJ2-4
CASSIGGQSDIQYF
>TRBV7-9|once|TRBJ2-7
CASSPRGGGYYEQYF
>TRBV6-5|-|TRBJ2-7
CASSWTGFREEQYF
>TRBV4-3|-|TRBJ2-1
CASSQDLISGGYNEQFF
>TRBV19|-|TRBJ2-7
CASSAVPGQAYEQYF
>TRBV27|-|TRBJ1-2
CASSSGSNRGYGYTF
>TRBV15|-|TRBJ2-7
CATSRPSSGLSYEQYF
>TRBV4-1|-|TRBJ2-2
CASSQRGQGYAGELFF
>TRBV27|-|TRBJ2-3
CASSLSADTQYF
>TRBV7-2|-|TRBJ2-2
CASSLISRTGELFF
>TRBV19|-|TRBJ2-1
CASKGVVARQFF
>TRBV7-2|-|TRBJ2-7
CASSLTGQGLYEQYF
>TRBV10-3|once|TRBJ2-3
CATKPTGTGATDTQYF
>TRBV28|-|TRBJ1-4
CASSLPPGLKLFF
>TRBV7-9|-|TRBJ2-7
CASSLETGGYEQYF
>TRBV6-1|-|TRBJ1-4
CASSKKTPTNEKLFF
>TRBV15|few|TRBJ2-7
CATSRGGTTYEQYF
>TRBV5-1|once|TRBJ2-1
CASSLEEGNRGEQFF
>TRBV5-6|once|TRBJ2-3
CASSLELGGRTDTQYF
>TRBV25-1|-|TRBJ2-2
CASRGGGFANTGELFF
>TRBV4-3|-|TRBJ2-3
CASSQSYGGTDTQYF
>TRBV28|few|TRBJ2-3
CASSLGLREETDTQYF
>TRBV29-1|once|TRBJ2-7
CSVVSVVGSGEQYF
>TRBV5-6|-|TRBJ2-2
CATHRTGEGTGELFF
>TRBV5-5|-|TRBJ1-5
CASSARAGAPTTDQPQHF
>TRBV10-2|-|TRBJ2-6
CASSESRRFKGANVLTF
>TRBV9|-|TRBJ1-2
CASSVMHNYGYTF
>TRBV7-2|-|TRBJ2-7
CASSLTGTGGFYEQYF
>TRBV5-1|-|TRBJ2-5
CASSRTAAQETQYF
>TRBV4-1|-|TRBJ2-1
CASSQELAGVYNEQFF
>TRBV27|-|TRBJ2-1
CASSLSARRGKLEASGSPEQFF
>TRBV27|-|TRBJ1-3
CASRTTGGNTIYF
>TRBV5-6|-|TRBJ2-2
CASSRQPPGWGPNTGELFF
>TRBV7-9|-|TRBJ2-1
CASSRSGRGGNEQFF
>TRBV9|-|TRBJ2-2
CASSVFSLNTGELFF
>TRBV5-1|-|TRBJ2-3
CASRGGSTDTQYF
>TRBV5-1|-|TRBJ1-1
CASSPGQGEDAAFF
>TRBV19|-|TRBJ2-4
CASSITAKNIQYF
>TRBV19|-|TRBJ2-3
CAVRASGLDTQYF
>TRBV19|-|TRBJ2-6
CASSIIRGSGANVLTF
>TRBV28|-|TRBJ1-5
CASRDGRVHQPQHF
>TRBV28|-|TRBJ2-7
CASTAVPSDSYEQYF
>TRBV6-1|-|TRBJ2-7
CASSAPGLAAYEQYF
>TRBV11-2|-|TRBJ1-3
CASSLSVLRGNTIYF
>TRBV28|-|TRBJ2-7
CASSLWGNEQYF
>TRBV18|-|TRBJ2-5
CASSPPAQTSGETQYF
>TRBV9|-|TRBJ2-7
CASSAIGTSHEQYF
>TRBV18|few|TRBJ1-5
CASSPGTDSNQPQHF
>TRBV6-6|-|TRBJ1-2
CASSPSLQGTGGYTF
>TRBV5-1|-|TRBJ2-2
CASSLASLADTGELFF
>TRBV2|once|TRBJ2-1
CASSESGSSYNEQFF